Each of the 32 T cell receptor beta chains below was sequenced from the same sample in a study of kidney transplant recipient with SARS-CoV-2 infection. TCRdb ran MiXCR on the reads and lists one entry per CDR3 protein. The profile shows roughly 250,000 distinct CDR3 sequences, 29% of them singletons. The sample here was a blood sample, taken at baseline and on day 111 from a kidney transplant recipient. These receptors were obtained from a male patient between 25 and 39 years old who had COVID-19 and was a kidney transplant recipient. These T cells may partly come from the graft donor.

This clonotype turned up a few times. V is TRBV6-1 and J is TRBJ1-2; D uncertain. CDR3 length: 17 amino acids. Germline-derived CDR1 and CDR2 are MNHNS and SASEGT. Between the trimmed V and J ends, which lost 5 bases and 4 bases, there was a span of 23 bases. The CDR3 bases are TGTGCCAGCAGTAAGTGTTCGGAATGTAGAAAGACCTATGGCTACACCTTC. It codes for CASSKCSECRKTYGYTF.

Regarding this clonotype: A much larger clone differs from this one at a single base, so this may be a read error. The V call is TRBV24-1, the J call TRBJ2-3; D uncertain. Germline CDR1 and CDR2: KGHDR and SFDVKD. The CDR3 length is 16 residues. CDR3 sequence (DNA): TGTGCCACCGGTGATCGACGACCTCCAAGTATGGATACGCAGTATTTT. It is translated as CATGDRRPPSMDTQYF.

Notes on this clonotype: A read error is possible here, since a much larger clone lies one base away. The CDR3 region is CASSQDPDSHNEQFF. CDR3 sequence (DNA): TGTGCCAGCAGCCAAGATCCCGACTCCCACAATGAGCAGTTCTTC. This chain uses TRBV3-2 with TRBJ2-1. TRBV3-2 is classified as a pseudogene. The CDR3 sequence is 15 residues long.

This clonotype was picked up a small number of times. This chain joins TRBV3-1 and TRBJ1-2; no reliable D call. With 5 bases removed from V and 4 bases from J, the gap between germline ends came to 23 bases. CDR1 is LGHDT, CDR2 YNNKEL, per germline (reference sequence). This CDR3 comprises 17 residues. The CDR3 sequence: CASSVHNTLRKTYGYTF. The CDR3 DNA reads TGTGCCAGCAGCGTCCATAACACCCTTCGAAAGACCTATGGCTACACCTTC.

Turning to this clonotype: A much larger clone lies a single base off, so this may be a read error. The chain uses TRBV5-5 and TRBJ1-2; D is unclear. Germline V gives CDR1 SGHKS, CDR2 YYEKEE (reference sequence). This CDR3 contains 11 residues. CDR3 nucleotides: TGTGCCAGCAACTTGCACTATGGCTACACCTTC. The encoded protein is CASNLHYGYTF.

In its sample, this clonotype was seen many times. This chain links TRBV7-6 with TRBJ1-2; D unresolved. Looked up from germline, CDR1 is SGHVS and CDR2 is FNYEAQ. Trimming left V 5 bases short and J 4 bases short, with 23 bases between. The CDR3 sequence is 17 residues long. The CDR3 loop reads CASSDHGESRKTYGYTF. CDR3 coding DNA: TGTGCCAGCAGCGATCACGGTGAATCTCGAAAGACCTATGGCTACACCTTC.

This clonotype was seen once. This may be a read error, as it is one base from a much larger clone. The V and J genes are TRBV19 and TRBJ2-1; D possibly corresponds to TRBD1 (6 bases). Near its end, the DNA agrees better with TRBJ2-7, so the J call may be wrong. This CDR3 comprises 14 residues. Germline V gene data show CDR1 as LNHDA and CDR2 as SQIVND (reference sequence). CDR3 sequence: CASGMSQGSYEQYF. For the CDR3, the DNA is TGTGCCAGTGGTATGAGTCAGGGGTCCTACGAGCAGTACTTC.

The table lists this clonotype with many counts. The chain uses TRBV6-5 and TRBJ1-2; D is uncertain. The CDR3 runs 17 residues. Looked up from germline, CDR1 is MNHEY and CDR2 is SVGAGI. V dropped 4 bases and J dropped 4 bases, with 22 bases sitting between them. DNA of the CDR3: TGTGCCAGCAGTTCGGGTATCTCTATGCGAAAGACCTATGGCTACACCTTC. Its translation is CASSSGISMRKTYGYTF.

Comments on this clonotype: A much larger clonotype is one base distant, so this may be a read error. The chain has TRBV27 and TRBJ2-1, with a tentative D call TRBD2 (6 bases). The CDR3 runs to 15 residues. V was trimmed by 2 bases and J by 10 bases, leaving 18 bases between them. CDR1 is MNHEY and CDR2 is SMNVEV in the germline V gene (reference sequence). Here the CDR3 DNA reads TGTGCCAGCAGTTTAGGGACTGGCGGGGAGAGGGAGCAGTTCTTC. Its protein is CASSLGTGGEREQFF.

The chain joins TRBV7-2 to TRBJ1-1, with 9 bases matching TRBD1. This CDR3 contains 14 residues. The V segment lost 5 bases and the J segment 7 bases; nucleotides outside the gene matches: 8. Per the germline V gene, CDR1 is SGHTA and CDR2 is FQGNSA. The CDR3: CASSPRDRANEAFF. CDR3 coding DNA: TGTGCCAGCAGCCCAAGGGACAGGGCTAATGAAGCTTTCTTT. Full variable domain (outside the CDR3, taken from reference TRBV7-2 and TRBJ1-1): GAGVSQSPSNKVTEKGKDVELRCDPISGHTALYWYRQSLGQGLEFLIYFQGNSAPDKSGLPSDRFSAERTGGSVSTLTIQRTQQEDSAVYLCASSPRDRANEAFFGQGTRLTVV.

Ten or more counts support this clonotype. The chain couples TRBV5-5 to TRBJ1-2; 10 bases map to TRBD1. This CDR3 spans 15 amino acids. Germline loops: CDR1 SGHKS, CDR2 YYEKEE (reference sequence). J gave up 5 bases and V 3 bases, and 7 bases lay outside the gene matches. The CDR3 bases are TGTGCCAGCAGCTCTCTACCGGGACAGGGGTATGGCTACACCTTC. Its protein product is CASSSLPGQGYGYTF.

This clonotype came up many times. The chain joins TRBV6-8 to TRBJ1-2; D is unresolved. The length of the CDR3 is 17 residues. Looked up from germline, CDR1 is MNHGY and CDR2 is SAAAGT. Trimming pared 5 bases from V and 4 bases from J, leaving 23 bases between. The CDR3 protein is CASSESQRSRKTYGYTF. The DNA for the CDR3 is TGTGCCAGCAGTGAGAGCCAACGCTCTAGAAAGACCTATGGCTACACCTTC.

This clonotype was counted many times. This chain connects TRBV6-6 to TRBJ2-7, with a tentative D call TRBD1 (6 bases). Germline V lookup: CDR1 MNHNY, CDR2 SVGAGI (reference sequence). V gave up 7 bases and J gave up 3 bases, with 13 bases separating them. This CDR3 is 13 amino acids long. CDR3 region: CASNRDNNYEQYF. DNA for the CDR3: TGTGCCAGCAACCGGGACAATAACTACGAGCAGTACTTC.

This clonotype has ten or more counts. The V gene is TRBV27, the J gene TRBJ2-1; 15 nucleotides line up with TRBD2. The V segment lost 5 bases and the J segment 8 bases; nucleotides outside the gene matches: 4. Germline-derived CDR1 and CDR2 are MNHEY and SMNVEV (reference sequence). The CDR3 covers 15 residues. The CDR3 sequence: CASSARTSGGDEQFF. The CDR3 DNA reads as TGTGCCAGCAGTGCCCGGACTAGCGGGGGGGATGAGCAGTTCTTC.

In the case of this clonotype: This may arise from a read error, as a much more abundant clone is one base away. This chain joins TRBV3-1 and TRBJ2-5; a weak D match, TRBD2 (5 bases). CDR1 LGHDT and CDR2 YNNKEL come from the germline V gene (reference sequence). The CDR3 loop spans 17 amino acids. CDR3 amino acids: CAGSGGDPISFSETQYF. The CDR3 region has the DNA TGTGCCGGCAGCGGTGGCGATCCCATTTCTTTCTCTGAGACCCAGTACTTC.

In regard to this clonotype: A much larger clonotype is one base distant, so this may be a read error. This sequence joins TRBV5-4 and TRBJ1-2; the D is unclear. Trimming removed 7 bases at V and 4 bases at J, with 23 bases between. This CDR3 contains 16 residues. CDR1 is SGHNT, CDR2 YYREEE, per germline (reference sequence). CDR3: CASVVSVPGTTYGYTF. The CDR3 nucleotides read TGTGCCAGCGTAGTAAGCGTACCAGGAACGACCTATGGCTACACCTTC.

As concerns this clonotype: A read error is possible here, since a much larger clone lies one base away. The CDR3 loop is CASSRQTTLRKTYGYTF. CDR3 DNA sequence: TGTGCCAGCAGCCGTCAAACCACCCTTCGAAAGACCTATGGCTACACCTTC. V is TRBV3-1 and J is TRBJ1-2; unclear D gene. The V gene's germline CDR1 is LGHDT and CDR2 YNNKEL (reference sequence). V gave up 4 bases and J gave up 4 bases, with 22 bases separating them. There are 17 residues in the CDR3.

This clonotype was detected ten times or more. The gene calls are TRBV3-1 and TRBJ1-2, with D uncertain. CDR3 size: 17 residues. The V end was cut by 5 bases, the J end by 4 bases, with 23 bases between. CDR1 and CDR2 (germline): LGHDT, YNNKEL (reference sequence). The chain's CDR3 is CASSSSFTLRKTYGYTF. CDR3 sequence (DNA): TGTGCCAGCAGCAGTAGCTTCACCCTTCGAAAGACCTATGGCTACACCTTC.

This clonotype was seen at least ten times. The chain has TRBV11-3 and TRBJ1-5; D gene ambiguous. The length of the CDR3 is 13 residues. Trimming cost V 3 bases and J 0 bases, with 3 bases left between them. Per germline, CDR1 SGHNT and CDR2 YENEEA. The CDR3 DNA sequence: TGTGCCAGCAGCTTCAATAGCAATCAGCCCCAGCATTTT. Encoded protein: CASSFNSNQPQHF.

The table lists this clonotype with many counts. The chain is built from TRBV6-9 and TRBJ1-2; D not certain. CDR1 MNHGY and CDR2 SVAAGI come from the germline V gene. Trimming took 5 bases from V and 4 from J, leaving 23 bases between them. The CDR3 runs 17 residues. The CDR3 DNA reads TGTGCCAGCAGTAGATGTCCGCCTTACGGAAAGACCTATGGCTACACCTTC. Protein product: CASSRCPPYGKTYGYTF.

With respect to this clonotype: The final CDR3 position lacks the conserved phenylalanine or tryptophan, pointing to a likely read error. V and J are TRBV24-1 and TRBJ2-1; 10 nucleotides match TRBD1. Looked up from germline, CDR1 is KGHDR and CDR2 is SFDVKD. The CDR3 has 17 amino acids. The V gene end was trimmed by 0 bases and the J gene end by 9 bases; junction bases not matched to a gene: 10. CDR3 DNA: TGTGCCACCAGTGATTTGCGAGGGGGGACAGGGGTCAGTGAGCAGTTCCTC. Protein product: CATSDLRGGTGVSEQFL.

The table lists this clonotype with many counts. The rearrangement joins TRBV11-1 to TRBJ1-2, with D unclear. Germline lookup yields CDR1 SGHAT and CDR2 FQDESV (reference sequence). The CDR3 contains 17 residues. The ends were cut back, 5 bases at V and 4 bases at J, with 23 bases in the middle. The CDR3 loop is CASSKVIKAGKTYGYTF. The DNA for the CDR3 is TGTGCCAGCAGCAAGGTGATTAAGGCTGGAAAGACCTATGGCTACACCTTC.

V gene TRBV10-2 combines with J gene TRBJ1-2, with D hard to call. The CDR3 runs 17 residues. The germline gives CDR1 WSHSY, CDR2 SAAADI. V was trimmed by 4 bases and J by 4 bases, leaving 22 bases between them. CDR3 amino acids: CASSGASTSRKAYGYTF. The CDR3 DNA follows: TGCGCCAGCAGTGGAGCGTCCACTTCTAGAAAGGCCTATGGCTACACCTTC.

This clonotype was counted many times. This chain connects TRBV27 to TRBJ2-1; TRBD2 matches at 7 bases. Germline lookup yields CDR1 MNHEY and CDR2 SMNVEV (reference sequence). The CDR3 has 15 residues. V trimming: 6 bases; J trimming: 0 bases; junction bases outside the gene matches: 5. The CDR3 loop is CASSSAGNSYNEQFF. The CDR3, as DNA: TGTGCCAGCAGCTCAGCGGGAAACTCCTACAATGAGCAGTTCTTC.

This clonotype was detected many times. The chain links TRBV5-6 to TRBJ1-2; no definite D call. Germline V gene data show CDR1 as SGHDT and CDR2 as YYEEEE. This CDR3 contains 15 residues. V lost 0 bases and J 4 bases, leaving 13 bases between the germline ends. In nucleotides, the CDR3 is TGTGCCAGCAGCTTGGGTCCGCCGTTGGGCTATGGCTACACCTTC. Amino acid sequence: CASSLGPPLGYGYTF.

This clonotype was counted a few times. The genes are TRBV7-2 and TRBJ2-1, with D possibly TRBD2 on 6 matching bases. Germline CDR1 SGHTA, CDR2 FQGNSA. The ends were cut back, 5 bases at V and 5 bases at J, with 13 bases in the middle. The CDR3 covers 14 residues. The CDR3 loop reads CASSQKGLNNEQFF. CDR3 DNA: TGTGCCAGCAGCCAGAAGGGACTTAACAATGAGCAGTTCTTC.

About this clonotype itself: A single base separates this from a much larger clone, so it may be a read error. V and J are TRBV6-1 and TRBJ2-7; no clear D gene. Looked up from germline, CDR1 is MNHNS and CDR2 is SASEGT. The CDR3 has 11 residues. In nucleotides, the CDR3 is TGTGCCAGCAGCCGAAGCAAGACCCAGTGCTTC. It yields the protein CASSRSKTQCF.

Remarks on this clonotype: The junction differs from germline at one of its ends, possibly a read error. This chain joins TRBV3-1 and TRBJ1-2; no clear D gene. The CDR3 is 17 residues long. Germline assignment: CDR1 LGHDT and CDR2 YNNKEL (reference sequence). For the CDR3, the DNA is TGTGCTAGCAGCGTGGTACCCACCCATCGAAAGACCTATGGCTACACCTTC. Translated, it gives CASSVVPTHRKTYGYTF.

This clonotype was detected a few times. This chain links TRBV7-2 with TRBJ2-3; the match to TRBD2 covers 8 bases. Losses at the gene ends were 3 bases for V and 1 base for J; bases not matched to a gene: 3. Per germline, CDR1 SGHTA and CDR2 FQGNSA. The CDR3 is 15 amino acids. CDR3 residues: CASSFRAGGTDTQYF. The CDR3 nucleotides read TGTGCCAGCAGCTTTAGAGCGGGAGGCACAGATACGCAGTATTTT.

For this clonotype: A much larger clone sits a single nucleotide away, making a read error possible. The chain recombines TRBV12-3 or TRBV12-4 with TRBJ1-5; D is uncertain. The CDR3 has 15 residues. CDR3 coding DNA: TGTGCCAGCAGGAGGGCCTCGGGGAACAATCAGCCCCGGCATTTT. Protein sequence: CASRRASGNNQPRHF.

This clonotype was observed many times. The gene calls are TRBV9 and TRBJ1-2; D remains unclear. Germline CDR1 and CDR2: SGDLS and YYNGEE. The CDR3 consists of 16 residues. Trimming pared 7 bases from V and 4 bases from J, leaving 23 bases between. CDR3 nucleotide sequence: TGTGCCAGCCTTATGCCGTACTCAAGAAAGACCTATGGCTACACCTTC. Encoded protein: CASLMPYSRKTYGYTF.

The table lists this clonotype with many counts. The rearrangement uses TRBV11-2 and TRBJ1-1; no definite D call. Germline V gene data show CDR1 as SGHAT and CDR2 as FQNNGV. The CDR3 spans 13 residues. Trimming shortened V by 2 bases and J by 4 bases, and 8 bases separated the two germline ends. The CDR3 nucleotides are TGTGCCAGCAGCTTATTTTGGGGCACTGAAGCTTTCTTT. Translation: CASSLFWGTEAFF.